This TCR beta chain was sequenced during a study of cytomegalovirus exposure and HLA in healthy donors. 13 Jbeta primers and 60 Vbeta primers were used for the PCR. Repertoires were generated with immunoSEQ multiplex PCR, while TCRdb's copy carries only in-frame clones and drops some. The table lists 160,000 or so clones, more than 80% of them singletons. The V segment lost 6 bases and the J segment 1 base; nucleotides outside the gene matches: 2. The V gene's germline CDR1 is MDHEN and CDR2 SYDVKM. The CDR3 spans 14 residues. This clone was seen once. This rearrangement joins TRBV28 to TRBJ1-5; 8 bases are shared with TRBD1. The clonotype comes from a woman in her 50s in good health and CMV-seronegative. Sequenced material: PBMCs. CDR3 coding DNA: TGTGCCAGCAGGAGGGACAGGAGCAATCAGCCCCAGCATTTT. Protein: CASRRDRSNQPQHF.